One and the same sample provided the 21 T cell receptor beta chains below, sequenced in a study of blood T cell repertoires in COVID-19. Only in-frame clones appear in the TCRdb table, and some are missing; sequencing was by immunoSEQ multiplex PCR. The table records hundreds of thousands of clones, roughly nine tenths of them present only once. What was sequenced was PBMCs or T cells enriched from blood (not recorded which). The receptors were gathered from a man aged 18 to 35 who had recovered from COVID-19.

In its sample, this clone was seen a few times. This rearrangement joins TRBV28 to TRBJ1-1; D uncertain. The CDR3 extends over 15 amino acids. V lost 2 bases and J lost 5, with 15 bases in between. Per germline, CDR1 MDHEN and CDR2 SYDVKM. CDR3 coding DNA: TGTGCCAGCAGTTTAAACGGAGGGCGGAGTACTGAAGCTTTCTTT. Translated, it gives CASSLNGGRSTEAFF.

The rearrangement joins TRBV27 to TRBJ2-5, with D possibly matching TRBD1 (6 bases). CDR1 and CDR2 from the germline V gene are MNHEY and SMNVEV (reference sequence). Deletions cut 2 bases from V and 1 base from J, with 14 bases between. This CDR3 spans 16 amino acids. CDR3 amino acids: CASSLGQSTIQETQYF. The CDR3 nucleotides are TGTGCCAGCAGTTTAGGACAGAGCACAATCCAAGAGACCCAGTACTTC.

The V gene is TRBV5-4, the J gene TRBJ2-2, with TRBD2 matching 7 bases. The CDR3 runs to 17 residues. V lost 2 bases and J lost 8; bases outside the gene matches: 15. Germline V gives CDR1 SGHNT, CDR2 YYREEE (reference sequence). The CDR3, as DNA: TGTGCCAGCAGCTTAGTTGCGGCCCGGGGGGTCTCAGGGGAGCTGTTTTTT. Its translation: CASSLVAARGVSGELFF.

The chain has TRBV4-2 and TRBJ2-1; TRBD2 matches 8 bases. This CDR3 contains 18 residues. Per the germline V gene, CDR1 is LGHNA and CDR2 is YNFKEQ. V was clipped by 2 bases and J by 4 bases; unmatched bases: 13. CDR3: CASSQSGPGLVQYNEQFF. CDR3 nucleotide sequence: TGTGCCAGCAGCCAATCAGGGCCGGGACTAGTCCAATACAATGAGCAGTTCTTC.

The chain carries TRBV2 and TRBJ1-4, with a tentative D call TRBD1 (5 bases). Looked up from germline, CDR1 is SNHLY and CDR2 is FYNNEI. Trimming shortened V by 1 base and J by 11 bases, and 14 bases separated the two germline ends. This CDR3 contains 14 residues. The CDR3 nucleotides are TGTGCCAGCAGTGAAGTGGGGCCCAACGGGAAACTGTTTTTT. Amino acids: CASSEVGPNGKLFF.

The genes are TRBV7-8 and TRBJ1-2; 7 positions agree with TRBD1. Germline assignment: CDR1 SGHVS and CDR2 FQNEAQ. V dropped 1 base and J dropped 6; count of bases not matched to a gene: 5. This CDR3 is 14 amino acids long. CDR3 sequence (DNA): TGTGCCAGCAGCTTAGTGCAGGGGGAGGATGGCTACACCTTC. Encoded protein: CASSLVQGEDGYTF.

V and J are TRBV19 and TRBJ1-5; the D is unclear. CDR1 is LNHDA, CDR2 SQIVND, per germline (reference sequence). The CDR3 consists of 15 residues. Trimming removed 5 bases from V and 7 bases from J, with 18 bases in between. The CDR3 loop reads CASSRGSIRGQPQHF. The CDR3 region has the DNA TGTGCCAGTAGTCGAGGTAGTATTCGAGGGCAGCCCCAGCATTTT.

This rearrangement joins TRBV7-9 to TRBJ2-3, with 8 bases fitting TRBD1. The V gene's germline CDR1 is SEHNR and CDR2 FQNEAQ (reference sequence). The V and J ends lost 2 bases and 2 bases, in that order; junction bases with no gene match: 6. There are 16 residues in the CDR3. The CDR3 bases are TGTGCCAGCAGCTTACAGGGGGCGTGGAACACAGATACGCAGTATTTT. This codes for CASSLQGAWNTDTQYF.

This chain links TRBV5-1 with TRBJ1-4; 8 positions agree with TRBD1. The CDR3 loop spans 15 amino acids. V shed 4 bases and J 5 bases; nucleotides not matched to a gene: 7. From germline, CDR1 is SGHRS and CDR2 YFSETQ. CDR3 amino acids: CASSLGTGPNEKLFF. CDR3 nucleotide sequence: TGCGCCAGCAGCCTAGGGACAGGCCCGAATGAAAAACTGTTTTTT.

The V and J genes are TRBV28 and TRBJ2-1; D may be TRBD2 (7 bases). The CDR3 sequence is 19 residues long. Germline V gives CDR1 MDHEN, CDR2 SYDVKM. V lost 6 bases and J lost 0, with 24 bases in between. The DNA of the CDR3 is TGTGCCAGCAGCCCCCCCCCTGGGGGGGCTGTAAGCTCCTACAATGAGCAGTTCTTC. This gives the protein CASSPPPGGAVSSYNEQFF.

This clone was counted once. The chain joins TRBV29-1 to TRBJ1-4, with TRBD1 identical over 7 bases. Trimming removed 7 bases from V and 4 bases from J; junction bases left unmatched: 3. Germline CDR1 is SQVTM and CDR2 is ANQGSEA. The CDR3 length is 12 residues. CDR3 bases: TGCAGCGGCCGGGACAGTAATGAAAAACTGTTTTTT. Amino acids: CSGRDSNEKLFF. Complete variable domain (other parts from reference TRBV29-1 and TRBJ1-4): SAVISQKPSRDICQRGTSLTIQCQVDSQVTMMFWYRQQPGQSLTLIATANQGSEATYESGFVIDKFPISRPNLTFSTLTVSNMSPEDSSIYLCSGRDSNEKLFFGSGTQLSVL.

This clone has just a few counts. The chain uses TRBV4-3 and TRBJ2-1, with 7 nucleotides matching TRBD2. The CDR3 extends over 15 amino acids. V shed 0 bases, J shed 8 bases, and the junction held 7 bases outside the gene matches. In germline, CDR1 is LGHNA, CDR2 YSLEER. CDR3 in amino acids: CASSQEGGPVDEQFF. Written as DNA, the CDR3 is TGCGCCAGCAGCCAAGAGGGAGGGCCGGTGGATGAGCAGTTCTTC.

This clone was detected only a few times. This chain links TRBV6-1 with TRBJ2-7; D is undetermined. This CDR3 comprises 13 residues. V was cut by 2 bases and J by 6 bases, with 11 bases left in between. CDR1 is MNHNS and CDR2 is SASEGT in the germline V gene. CDR3 in amino acids: CASSELPTGEQYF. The CDR3 DNA sequence: TGTGCCAGCAGTGAATTACCGACTGGCGAGCAGTACTTC.

DNA of the CDR3: TGTGCCAGCAGCCCCAAAGGCGGGACAGGATACAATGAGCAGTTCTTC. Translating gives CASSPKGGTGYNEQFF. This rearrangement joins TRBV7-3 to TRBJ2-1; TRBD1 matches 8 bases. This CDR3 spans 16 amino acids. V lost 5 bases to trimming and J lost 4 bases; unmatched junction nucleotides: 10. Germline lookup yields CDR1 SGHTA and CDR2 FQGTGA.

This CDR3 is CASSLGQGVFEAFF. Here the CDR3 DNA reads TGTGCCAGCAGCTTGGGACAGGGGGTGTTTGAAGCTTTCTTT. The V gene is TRBV5-5, the J gene TRBJ1-1; 9 positions match TRBD1. The germline V gene encodes CDR1 SGHKS and CDR2 YYEKEE (reference sequence). The V and J ends lost 0 bases and 7 bases, in that order; junction bases with no gene match: 4. This CDR3 contains 14 residues.

In DNA form, the CDR3 reads TGCAGTGCTAGTAGGCCGGGAACTCAGCCCCAGCATTTT. Protein product: CSASRPGTQPQHF. The chain employs TRBV20-1 and TRBJ1-5; D uncertain. The CDR3 runs to 13 residues. Germline V gene lookup returns CDR1 DFQATT and CDR2 SNEGSKA (reference sequence). The V end lost 3 bases, the J end lost 6 bases, and 12 bases lay between the germline ends.

V gene TRBV7-8 combines with J gene TRBJ2-7; D possibly corresponds to TRBD1 (6 bases). V lost 1 base, J lost 2 bases, and 12 bases lay in between. This CDR3 is 15 amino acids long. Germline loops: CDR1 SGHVS, CDR2 FQNEAQ. The CDR3 here is CASSLGGTKTYEQYF. CDR3 coding DNA: TGTGCCAGCAGCTTAGGGGGGACAAAGACCTACGAGCAGTACTTC.

The chain is built from TRBV24-1 and TRBJ2-2; 9 nucleotides agree with TRBD1. The germline gives CDR1 KGHDR, CDR2 SFDVKD. V shed 0 bases, J shed 4 bases, and the junction held 8 bases outside the gene matches. This CDR3 spans 18 amino acids. The DNA for the CDR3 is TGTGCCACCAGTGATTTGGTGGGGACAGGGAAGGTCACCGGGGAGCTGTTTTTT. Translating gives CATSDLVGTGKVTGELFF.

The rearrangement links TRBV4-3 to TRBJ2-3, with TRBD2 identical over 9 bases. Germline V gene data show CDR1 as LGHNA and CDR2 as YSLEER. CDR3 length: 17 residues. The V and J ends lost 0 bases and 3 bases, in that order; junction bases with no gene match: 7. This CDR3 is CASSQEYRGRATDTQYF. CDR3 coding DNA: TGCGCCAGCAGCCAAGAATATCGCGGGAGGGCAACAGATACGCAGTATTTT.

This rearrangement joins TRBV7-6 to TRBJ1-1, with TRBD1 matching 10 bases. The CDR3 is made up of 16 amino acids. V lost 1 base, J lost 1 base, and 3 bases stayed unmatched. The germline CDR1 and CDR2 sequences are SGHVS and FNYEAQ. The CDR3 loop reads CASSLGGQGPNTEAFF. The CDR3 DNA follows: TGTGCCAGCAGCTTAGGGGGACAGGGGCCGAACACTGAAGCTTTCTTT.

V and J are TRBV2 and TRBJ2-5, with TRBD1 as a possible D gene (5 bases). The CDR3 covers 12 residues. V lost 4 bases and J 5 bases, leaving 8 bases between the germline ends. The germline CDR1 and CDR2 sequences are SNHLY and FYNNEI. This chain's CDR3 is CASSGQLETQYF. For the CDR3, the DNA is TGTGCCAGCAGTGGACAGTTGGAGACCCAGTACTTC.